This T cell receptor (beta chain) emerged from a study of blood T cell repertoires in COVID-19. Turning to the study itself: Samples taken during acute and convalescent COVID-19 were collected in the United States, Italy and Spain.

Some clones are missing from TCRdb's copy, which holds only in-frame ones; the method was immunoSEQ multiplex PCR. The sample yields 190,000 or so clones, around 85% seen once. The CDR3 consists of 18 residues. V lost 4 bases to trimming and J lost 0 bases; unmatched junction nucleotides: 5. Germline values: CDR1 SEHNR, CDR2 FQNEAQ (reference sequence). The specimen sequenced was peripheral blood. This clonotype originated in a woman older than 75 with acute or convalescent COVID-19. The J gene is TRBJ2-6, the V gene TRBV7-9; 11 bases are shared with TRBD1. CDR3 coding DNA: TGTGCCAGCAGCTACCCGGGACAGGGGGTCTCTGGGGCCAACGTCCTGACTTTC. Protein sequence: CASSYPGQGVSGANVLTF.